This T cell receptor (beta chain) was found in a study of OX40 agonist ivuxolimab in advanced cancers. Study-level information: All patients had ivuxolimab intravenously every 2 weeks at 0.01 to 10 mg/kg. Broader study findings: CD4+ and CD8+ T cells in blood underwent clonal expansion by week 6 at 0.1 to 3.0 mg/kg. Among expanded peripheral T cells, antigen specificity went undetermined.

Regarding this clone: Its antigen is undetermined.

TCRdb's table, derived via immunoSEQ multiplex PCR, lists solely in-frame clones and lacks some. The data show 100,000 or so clones, with approximately 90% seen just once and over 0.65% held by the top ten. Looked up from germline, CDR1 is SEHNR and CDR2 is FQNEAQ (reference sequence). V was shortened by 5 bases and J by 4 bases, with 5 bases between the two germline ends. The CDR3 loop spans 11 amino acids. This sequence joins TRBV7-9 and TRBJ1-2, with D hard to call. Material: CD4+ or CD8+ T cells sorted from blood, obtained in a trial of the OX40 agonist ivuxolimab. The receptor's source is an adult with an advanced solid tumor such as melanoma, head and neck, liver or kidney cancer. CDR3 in amino acids: CASSPVYGYTF. The CDR3, as DNA: TGTGCCAGCAGCCCGGTCTATGGCTACACCTTC. Combining the CDR3 with reference TRBV7-9 and TRBJ1-2 gives the whole variable domain DTGVSQNPRHKITKRGQNVTFRCDPISEHNRLYWYRQTLGQGPEFLTYFQNEAQLEKSRLLSDRFSAERPKGSFSTLEIQRTEQGDSAMYLCASSPVYGYTFGSGTRLTVV.